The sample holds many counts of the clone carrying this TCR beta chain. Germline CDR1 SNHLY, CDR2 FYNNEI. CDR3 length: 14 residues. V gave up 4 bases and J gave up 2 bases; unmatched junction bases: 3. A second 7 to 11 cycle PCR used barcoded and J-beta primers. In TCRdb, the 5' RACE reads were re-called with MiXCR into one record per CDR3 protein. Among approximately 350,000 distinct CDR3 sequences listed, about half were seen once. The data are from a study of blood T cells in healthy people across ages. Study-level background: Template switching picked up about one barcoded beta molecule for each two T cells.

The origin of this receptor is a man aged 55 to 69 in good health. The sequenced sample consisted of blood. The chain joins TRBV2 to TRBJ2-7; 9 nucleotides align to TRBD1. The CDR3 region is CASSGRTGAYEQYF. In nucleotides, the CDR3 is TGTGCCAGCAGTGGCCGGACAGGGGCCTACGAGCAGTACTTC. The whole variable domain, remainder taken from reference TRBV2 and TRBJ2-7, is EPEVTQTPSHQVTQMGQEVILRCVPISNHLYFYWYRQILGQKVEFLVSFYNNEISEKSEIFDDQFSVERPDGSNFTLKIRSTKLEDSAMYFCASSGRTGAYEQYFGPGTRLTVT.